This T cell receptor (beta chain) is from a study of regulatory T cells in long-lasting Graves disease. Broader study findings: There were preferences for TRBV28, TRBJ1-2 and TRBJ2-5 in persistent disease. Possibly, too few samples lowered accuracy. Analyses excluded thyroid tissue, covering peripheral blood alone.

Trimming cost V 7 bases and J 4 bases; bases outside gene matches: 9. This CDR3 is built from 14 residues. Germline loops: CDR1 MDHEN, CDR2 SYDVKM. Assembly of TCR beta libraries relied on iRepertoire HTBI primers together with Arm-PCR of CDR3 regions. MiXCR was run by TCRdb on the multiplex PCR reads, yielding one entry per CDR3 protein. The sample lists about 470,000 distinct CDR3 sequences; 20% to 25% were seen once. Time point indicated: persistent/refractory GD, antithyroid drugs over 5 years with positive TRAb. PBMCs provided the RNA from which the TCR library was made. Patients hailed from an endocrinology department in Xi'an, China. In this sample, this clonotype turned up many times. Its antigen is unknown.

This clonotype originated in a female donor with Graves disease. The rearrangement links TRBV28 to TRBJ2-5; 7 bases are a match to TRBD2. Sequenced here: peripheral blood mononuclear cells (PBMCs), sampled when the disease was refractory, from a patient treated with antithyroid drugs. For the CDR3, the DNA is TGTGCCAGCAAGTTTTGGGGCGGGGGAGAGACCCAGTACTTC. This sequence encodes CASKFWGGGETQYF. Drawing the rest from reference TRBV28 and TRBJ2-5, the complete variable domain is DVKVTQSSRYLVKRTGEKVFLECVQDMDHENMFWYRQDPGLGLRLIYFSYDVKMKEKGDIPEGYSVSREKKERFSLILESASTNQTSMYLCASKFWGGGETQYFGPGTRLLVL.